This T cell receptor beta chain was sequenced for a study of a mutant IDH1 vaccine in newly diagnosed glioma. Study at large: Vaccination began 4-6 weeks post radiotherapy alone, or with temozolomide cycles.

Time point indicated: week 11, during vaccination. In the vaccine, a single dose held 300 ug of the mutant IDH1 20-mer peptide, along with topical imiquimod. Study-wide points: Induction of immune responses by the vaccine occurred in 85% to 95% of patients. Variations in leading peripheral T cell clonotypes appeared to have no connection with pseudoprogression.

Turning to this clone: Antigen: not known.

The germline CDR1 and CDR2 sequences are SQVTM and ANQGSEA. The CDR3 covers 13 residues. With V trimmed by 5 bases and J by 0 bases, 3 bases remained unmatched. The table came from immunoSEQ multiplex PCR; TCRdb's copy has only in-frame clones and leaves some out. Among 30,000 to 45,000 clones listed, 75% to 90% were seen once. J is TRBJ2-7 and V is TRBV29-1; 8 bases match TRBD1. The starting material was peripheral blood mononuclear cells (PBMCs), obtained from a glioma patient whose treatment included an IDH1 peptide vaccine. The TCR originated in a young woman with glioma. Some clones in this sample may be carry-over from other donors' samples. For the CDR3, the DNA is TGCAGCGTTTATACAGGGGGCTCCTACGAGCAGTACTTC. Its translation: CSVYTGGSYEQYF.